This T cell receptor (beta chain) was captured by sequencing in a study of CD8 T cells in ankylosing spondylitis. As concerns this clonotype: Its antigen is unknown.

Study-level results: Certain motif variants had earlier appeared in reactive arthritis synovial fluid and blood. Reports say disease-linked clones showed up significantly more in matched ankylosing spondylitis synovial fluid. A TCR beta motif made of eight highly homologous variants seemed typical of ankylosing spondylitis blood.

As the method for making TCR beta libraries, quantitative 5'-RACE with molecular barcodes was used. TCRdb reprocessed the 5' RACE reads with MiXCR, giving one entry per CDR3 protein. The sample lists fewer than 500,000 distinct CDR3 sequences, 25% to 30% occurring once. CDR3 length: 15 amino acids. Trimming pared 1 base from V and 3 bases from J, leaving 11 bases between. The V gene's germline CDR1 is LGHDT and CDR2 YNNKEL (reference sequence). Sequenced sample: blood, either unsorted or a sorted T cell fraction (not recorded which). The sequence came from a male donor with ankylosing spondylitis. The chain recombines TRBV3-1 with TRBJ2-3; either TRBD1 or TRBD2 may fit D (6 bases each). CDR3 bases: TGTGCCAGCAGCCAAGCCGGGGGCCTGACAGATACGCAGTATTTT. As protein: CASSQAGGLTDTQYF.